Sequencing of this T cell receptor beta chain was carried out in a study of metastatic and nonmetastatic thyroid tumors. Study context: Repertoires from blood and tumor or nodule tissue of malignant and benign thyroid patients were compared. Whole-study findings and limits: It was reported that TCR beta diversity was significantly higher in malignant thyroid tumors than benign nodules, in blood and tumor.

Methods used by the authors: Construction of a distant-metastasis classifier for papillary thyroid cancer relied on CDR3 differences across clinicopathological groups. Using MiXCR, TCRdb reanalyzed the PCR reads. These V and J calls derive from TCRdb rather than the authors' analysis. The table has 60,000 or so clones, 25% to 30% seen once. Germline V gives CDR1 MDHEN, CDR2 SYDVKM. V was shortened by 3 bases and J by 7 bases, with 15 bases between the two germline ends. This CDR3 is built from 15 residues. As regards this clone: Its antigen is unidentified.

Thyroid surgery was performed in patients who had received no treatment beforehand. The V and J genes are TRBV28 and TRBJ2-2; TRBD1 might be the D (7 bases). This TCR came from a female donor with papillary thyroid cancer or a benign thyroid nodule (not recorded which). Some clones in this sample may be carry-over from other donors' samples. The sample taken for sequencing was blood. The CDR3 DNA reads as TGTGCCAGCAGTTTGGAGGGGGCGCATAGCGGGGAGCTGTTTTTT. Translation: CASSLEGAHSGELFF.